The 24 T cell receptor beta chains listed next were all sequenced from one sample in a study of cytomegalovirus exposure and HLA in healthy donors. PCR involved 60 Vbeta and 13 Jbeta primers. The method was immunoSEQ multiplex PCR; TCRdb's version includes in-frame clones alone and lacks a portion of them. Of about 300,000 clones in the sample, just over 85% were seen once. Sequenced sample: PBMCs. Receptors were obtained from a middle-aged man in good health and CMV-seropositive.

The chain uses TRBV7-2 and TRBJ2-1; 10 nucleotides align to TRBD1. CDR1 is SGHTA and CDR2 is FQGNSA in the germline V gene. V lost 1 base to trimming and J lost 6 bases; unmatched junction nucleotides: 3. The CDR3 loop spans 15 amino acids. The CDR3 here is CASSLGGTGANEQFF. The CDR3 bases are TGTGCCAGCAGCTTAGGGGGGACAGGGGCCAATGAGCAGTTCTTC. The whole variable domain, remainder taken from reference TRBV7-2 and TRBJ2-1, is GAGVSQSPSNKVTEKGKDVELRCDPISGHTALYWYRQSLGQGLEFLIYFQGNSAPDKSGLPSDRFSAERTGGSVSTLTIQRTQQEDSAVYLCASSLGGTGANEQFFGPGTRLTVL.

J is TRBJ2-3 and V is TRBV4-1; 9 bases are shared with TRBD2. The CDR3 has 14 amino acids. The germline V gene has CDR1 MGHRA and CDR2 YSYEKL. V shed 1 base and J 11 bases; nucleotides not matched to a gene: 7. The CDR3 protein is CASSQVLAGEGQYF. Written as DNA, the CDR3 is TGCGCCAGCAGCCAAGTCTTAGCGGGAGAAGGGCAGTATTTT.

The chain is built from TRBV6-6 and TRBJ1-1, with D possibly TRBD1 on 6 matching bases. The ends were cut back, 2 bases at V and 1 base at J, with 11 bases in the middle. Germline loops: CDR1 MNHNY, CDR2 SVGAGI (reference sequence). The CDR3 consists of 15 residues. CDR3 in amino acids: CASSYADSRNTEAFF. In DNA, the CDR3 is TGTGCCAGCAGTTACGCGGACAGCAGGAACACTGAAGCTTTCTTT.

The CDR3 loop is CASSLSTYEQYF. The DNA for the CDR3 is TGTGCCAGCAGTTTAAGTACCTACGAGCAGTACTTC. The V and J genes are TRBV28 and TRBJ2-5; D gene ambiguous. The DNA matches TRBJ2-7 better at its end, which makes the J call doubtful. CDR3 size: 12 residues. Germline-derived CDR1 and CDR2 are MDHEN and SYDVKM.

This clone has only a few counts. The genes are TRBV6-6 and TRBJ2-7, with D perhaps matching TRBD2 (7 bases). Per the germline V gene, CDR1 is MNHNY and CDR2 is SVGAGI (reference sequence). The CDR3 spans 14 residues. The ends were cut back, 0 bases at V and 6 bases at J, with 12 bases in the middle. CDR3 amino acids: CASSYSGGQSEQYF. The CDR3 DNA reads as TGTGCCAGCAGTTACTCCGGGGGGCAGTCCGAGCAGTACTTC.

The rearrangement links TRBV5-4 to TRBJ2-3; TRBD1 aligns across 10 bases. CDR3 length equals 15 residues. V shed 5 bases, J shed 1 base, and the junction held 4 bases outside the gene matches. CDR1 is SGHNT and CDR2 is YYREEE in the germline V gene (reference sequence). This chain's CDR3 is CASSQTGGGTDTQYF. The CDR3 DNA is TGTGCCAGCAGTCAGACAGGGGGCGGCACAGATACGCAGTATTTT.

The rearrangement links TRBV9 to TRBJ2-5; 13 bases map to TRBD2. V dropped 4 bases and J dropped 5; count of bases not matched to a gene: 5. This CDR3 is built from 15 residues. Germline assignment: CDR1 SGDLS and CDR2 YYNGEE. The CDR3 DNA is TGTGCCAGCAGCAAAGGGACTAGCGGGATGGAGACCCAGTACTTC. Translated, it gives CASSKGTSGMETQYF.

The V and J genes are TRBV5-1 and TRBJ2-3; 12 nucleotides agree with TRBD2. V lost 4 bases to trimming and J lost 2 bases; unmatched junction nucleotides: 5. This CDR3 is 16 amino acids long. The V gene's germline CDR1 is SGHRS and CDR2 YFSETQ. The CDR3 region has the DNA TGCGCCAGCAGCCCTGGACTAGCGGGAAACACAGATACGCAGTATTTT. Amino acid sequence: CASSPGLAGNTDTQYF.

This chain connects TRBV2 to TRBJ2-3; 8 bases fit TRBD2. V was clipped by 4 bases and J by 7 bases; unmatched bases: 7. The germline V gene has CDR1 SNHLY and CDR2 FYNNEI. The CDR3 is made up of 14 amino acids. The CDR3 sequence is CASSASGGVNTQYF. CDR3 DNA sequence: TGTGCCAGCAGTGCCTCGGGGGGGGTAAATACGCAGTATTTT.

The chain links TRBV5-1 to TRBJ2-4; D gene uncertain. Germline V gene sequence: CDR1 SGHRS, CDR2 YFSETQ. Deletions cut 4 bases from V and 3 bases from J, with 14 bases between. This CDR3 region has 15 residues. The CDR3 region is CASSPGQSYKNIQYF. CDR3 in DNA: TGCGCCAGCAGCCCAGGCCAGAGCTACAAAAACATTCAGTACTTC.

Comment on this clone: This same CDR3 is encoded by further DNA sequences in the sample. This rearrangement joins TRBV5-4 to TRBJ2-2; 11 bases match TRBD2. The length of the CDR3 is 16 residues. The V and J ends lost 0 bases and 5 bases, in that order; junction bases with no gene match: 3. Germline loops: CDR1 SGHNT, CDR2 YYREEE (reference sequence). DNA for the CDR3: TGTGCCAGCAGCTTGGAGGGGACTAGCGGAACCGGGGAGCTGTTTTTT. Translating it yields CASSLEGTSGTGELFF.

The chain carries TRBV5-1 and TRBJ2-3; TRBD1 is a possible D gene (6 bases). The V end was cut by 5 bases, the J end by 2 bases, with 12 bases between. The germline CDR1 and CDR2 sequences are SGHRS and YFSETQ. This CDR3 has 14 amino acids. CDR3: CASSSGTPTDTQYF. DNA of the CDR3: TGCGCCAGCAGTTCCGGGACACCCACAGATACGCAGTATTTT.

The chain combines TRBV5-4 with TRBJ2-7; D might be TRBD2 (6 bases). Trimming took off 3 bases at V and 2 bases at J, with 21 bases between the two ends. Per the germline V gene, CDR1 is SGHNT and CDR2 is YYREEE (reference sequence). This CDR3 is 17 amino acids long. The CDR3 region is CASSWGGAGKSTYEQYF. The CDR3 coding sequence is TGTGCCAGCAGCTGGGGCGGGGCAGGGAAATCGACCTACGAGCAGTACTTC.

This rearrangement joins TRBV4-1 to TRBJ2-7, with D perhaps TRBD2 (6 bases). Germline V lookup: CDR1 MGHRA, CDR2 YSYEKL. The CDR3 extends over 16 amino acids. Trimming left V 0 bases short and J 3 bases short, with 15 bases between. The CDR3 loop reads CASSQDPPGLLYEQYF. CDR3 nucleotide sequence: TGCGCCAGCAGCCAAGATCCCCCGGGACTGCTCTACGAGCAGTACTTC.

This clone was picked up one time. The V and J genes are TRBV6-1 and TRBJ1-2; 8 bases are shared with TRBD1. The CDR3 spans 13 residues. Germline V gene data show CDR1 as MNHNS and CDR2 as SASEGT. J lost 4 bases, V lost 5 bases, and 3 bases had no gene match. CDR3 in DNA: TGTGCCAGCAGTAGAGGACAGGGCTATGGCTACACCTTC. Protein product: CASSRGQGYGYTF.

CDR3 in amino acids: CASSRQGFASPLHF. The CDR3 region has the DNA TGTGCCAGCAGCCGACAGGGCTTTGCTTCACCCCTCCACTTT. This sequence joins TRBV28 and TRBJ1-6, with 7 bases identical to TRBD1. J was trimmed by 9 bases and V by 6 bases; bases with no gene match: 8. This CDR3 is built from 14 residues. The germline V gene has CDR1 MDHEN and CDR2 SYDVKM. Filled out from reference TRBV28 and TRBJ1-6, the complete variable domain reads DVKVTQSSRYLVKRTGEKVFLECVQDMDHENMFWYRQDPGLGLRLIYFSYDVKMKEKGDIPEGYSVSREKKERFSLILESASTNQTSMYLCASSRQGFASPLHFGNGTRLTVT.

V gene TRBV4-1 combines with J gene TRBJ1-2, with 8 bases fitting TRBD1. The CDR3 contains 12 residues. Per the germline V gene, CDR1 is MGHRA and CDR2 is YSYEKL. The V and J ends lost 9 bases and 6 bases, in that order; junction bases with no gene match: 6. The CDR3 DNA follows: TGCGCCAGTTCGACAGGGGTCGATGGCTACACCTTC. Protein sequence: CASSTGVDGYTF.

The V and J genes are TRBV19 and TRBJ1-2; 7 positions match TRBD1. CDR3 length equals 14 residues. Trimming at V came to 7 bases and at J to 5 bases, leaving 10 bases not matched to a gene. Germline lookup yields CDR1 LNHDA and CDR2 SQIVND (reference sequence). The CDR3 DNA sequence: TGTGCCAGTACCTCTCCCGGGACAGAGTATGGCTACACCTTC. It encodes CASTSPGTEYGYTF.

The chain joins TRBV13 to TRBJ2-7; unclear D gene. The CDR3 has 11 amino acids. CDR1 is PRHDT and CDR2 is FYEKMQ in the germline V gene (reference sequence). V gave up 5 bases and J gave up 6 bases, with 8 bases separating them. In nucleotides, the CDR3 is TGTGCCAGCAGCCCGGGTAGCGAGCAGTACTTC. Translating gives CASSPGSEQYF.

This clone was counted a single time. V and J are TRBV2 and TRBJ2-5; TRBD2 matches at 8 bases. CDR1 and CDR2 (germline): SNHLY, FYNNEI. The CDR3 totals 20 residues. With 4 bases clipped from V and 3 bases from J, the junction kept 22 bases outside the gene matches. The CDR3, as DNA: TGTGCCAGCAGTGGGTTGGGGGCTAGCGGGTCGGGGGGCTCGAAAGAGACCCAGTACTTC. Its protein is CASSGLGASGSGGSKETQYF.

The chain is built from TRBV14 and TRBJ2-7; D is possibly TRBD2 (6 bases). Looked up from germline, CDR1 is SGHDN and CDR2 is FVKESK. The V end lost 4 bases, the J end lost 4 bases, and 11 bases lay between the germline ends. This CDR3 has 13 amino acids. The CDR3 here is CASSPWGRYEQYF. In DNA form, the CDR3 reads TGTGCCAGCAGCCCGTGGGGGAGGTACGAGCAGTACTTC.

J is TRBJ1-1 and V is TRBV27; D is uncertain. Germline CDR1 MNHEY, CDR2 SMNVEV (reference sequence). V was clipped by 3 bases and J by 4 bases, with 12 bases between them. The CDR3 contains 14 residues. This chain's CDR3 is CASSLTGSGTEAFF. The CDR3, as DNA: TGTGCCAGCAGTTTGACGGGTTCGGGCACTGAAGCTTTCTTT.

The V gene is TRBV29-1, the J gene TRBJ2-1, with 9 bases fitting TRBD2. The CDR3 contains 14 residues. Germline V gives CDR1 SQVTM, CDR2 ANQGSEA. Trimming at V came to 7 bases and at J to 2 bases, leaving 6 bases not matched to a gene. CDR3 sequence (DNA): TGCAGCGAGCGGGCTAGCGGGACCTACAATGAGCAGTTCTTC. Translation: CSERASGTYNEQFF.

The chain has TRBV27 and TRBJ2-7; D unclear. There are 13 residues in the CDR3. CDR1 is MNHEY, CDR2 SMNVEV, per germline (reference sequence). V was shortened by 5 bases and J by 2 bases, with 10 bases between the two germline ends. The CDR3 DNA sequence: TGTGCCAGCAGTGTCCGAGAAACCTACGAGCAGTACTTC. Translating it yields CASSVRETYEQYF.